Described below is a single T cell receptor (beta chain) sequence and its context. What this receptor recognizes is not known. Base qualities are missing; no much larger clone stands one base away. These data originate in a study of cytomegalovirus exposure and HLA in healthy donors (dated 2017 in TCRdb). In terms of the full investigation: In an earlier analysis of approximately 500 of the donors, less than 350 Gb of sequence data and just under 120 million unique TCR beta sequences from 150 million to 200 million T cells were reported. HLA typing covered class I and class II loci at four-digit resolution. The aim of the study was to test whether cataloging public T cell receptors could identify signatures of past pathogen exposure. The later analysis used no new phenotypic data to find candidate immune exposures, relying instead on TCR beta sequences and their occurrence across donors. Across around 400 genotyped donors of the cohort, an average of roughly 250,000 unique TCR beta nucleotide sequences per donor were sequenced, and 15% to 20% of those sequences were non-productive. The T cell repertoires of several hundred subjects were profiled by immunosequencing and related to cytomegalovirus serostatus. In addition to the first cohort of 666 subjects, a separate validation cohort of 120 different subjects was used. The study combined high-throughput TCR immunosequencing, statistical association of individual TCRs with disease status, and machine learning to predict cytomegalovirus infection status. Of the 300 to 500 genotyped donors, 75% to 85% were placed in the genetic ancestry cluster associated with self-reported Caucasian donors. Donor age, sex, ethnicity and CMV serostatus were compiled alongside the repertoire data. Roughly 5 DR-DQ haplotypes were handled as single units for association and clustering, since linkage in the cohort was strong. Typing coverage differed by locus: A, B, C, DRB1 and DQB1 were typed in roughly 629-640 donors, DQA1 in approximately 520, DPA1 in approximately 600, and DPB1 in 450 to 480. Every repertoire in the discovery cohort had been generated on one and the same sequencing platform. In an earlier analysis of 587 of the donors, high-throughput TCR beta sequencing was used to judge whether each TCR beta V gene segment behaved as functional or pseudogenic. About 330 gigabases of sequencing data and around 88 million unique TCR sequences made up an early release that covered around 640 HLA-typed donors. Genome-wide SNP genotypes for about three fifths of the 666 donors were used in a later genetic analysis, which treated that subset as a discovery cohort. To study patterns of TCR occurrence, a later analysis re-analyzed previously published TCR beta repertoires from 600 to 750 donors and added high-resolution HLA genotyping. What the work shows at the level of the full study, not this receptor alone: In a later genetic analysis, fewer N-insertions in productive TCRs were reported among donors in an Asian-associated ancestry cluster than the approximately 630-donor mean. Several of the top co-occurrence clusters appeared to be linked to parvovirus B19, influenza, CMV and Epstein-Barr virus, according to a later analysis. A later analysis found that most CMV-associated TCR beta chains appeared HLA-restricted, with HLA associations seemingly driven largely by CMV exposure. Linkage disequilibrium might explain the correlated functional status among segregating V segments, but an unknown experimental factor could not be ruled out. Sequencing depth was assumed to be roughly uniform across donors in the presence/absence analyses, though that assumption may not hold. A total of some 180 TCR beta chains were listed by the study as associated with cytomegalovirus. Because some donors lacked HLA typing at each locus, the association tests relied only on the typed subset. A group of highly shared sequence variants was considered likely to be a technical artifact of the sequencing pipeline. A later genetic analysis associated a missense DCLRE1C variant with V-gene and J-gene trimming of TCR beta chains, and an independent cohort replicated the association. A few of the identified cytomegalovirus-associated TCR beta chains were confirmed in vitro to be specific for cytomegalovirus antigens. Only TCR beta chains were sequenced in this cohort, and the absence of alpha or paired-chain data limited detectable features. A further reported finding was that TCR beta sequences accurately predicted the HLA-A and HLA-B alleles for most subjects in the first cohort. Immune exposure information for the cohort was limited to CMV serostatus. The 87-base-pair reads could not distinguish some IMGT-functional V segments, including TRBV6-2 and TRBV6-3, so those segments were excluded. When HLA alleles, especially DR and DQ, strongly co-occurred, TCR associations were difficult to assign to individual alleles. The earlier analysis of nearly 600 of the donors excluded 15 to 20 rarely observed V segments, including chromosome 9 orphons, because counts were too low. The classifier was reported to diagnose cytomegalovirus status with high specificity and sensitivity in both the original and validation cohorts. In a later analysis, TCR association rates were found to vary across HLA loci, with the most associated TCRs seen for DRB1 alleles and the fewest for HLA-C alleles. The authors suggested that the approach could potentially be generalized to other disease states and immunological phenotypes. A later analysis found that HLA-associated TCR beta chains were more clonally expanded and had lower generation probabilities than equally common non-associated chains. Most TCR sequences were seen in very few donors, while some public TCRs were found in many individuals. In an earlier analysis of 500 to 650 of the donors, most TCR beta V segments appeared in productive rearrangements about 90% or about 30% of the time, broadly matching IMGT annotations. At a false discovery rate of 0.05, a later analysis linked under 20,000 TCR beta sequences to specific HLA alleles.

The germline V gene provides CDR1 MDHEN and CDR2 SYDVKM. At the junction V is shortened by 11 bases and J by 5 bases; bases outside the gene matches: 8. Counted from cysteine to phenylalanine, this CDR3 has 13 amino acids. The kept DNA is CDR3 alone, 39 bases in frame from the first base. In total, approximately 700 healthy bone marrow donors made up the cohort. At the time of sampling, every cohort member was nominally healthy, though immune exposures that went unrecorded were likely present. The donor was CMV seropositive and belonged to the group of 250 to 300 seropositive cohort members. Each donor provided a peripheral blood sample, and peripheral blood mononuclear cells were used for TCR beta sequencing. The Qiagen DNeasy Blood Extraction Kit was used to extract genomic DNA from the blood cell samples. Library preparation was by the immunoSEQ multiplex PCR assay. For the multiplex PCR, a mixture combining 60 forward primers for TCR Vbeta segments and 13 reverse primers for TCR Jbeta segments was used. The CDR3 region of rearranged TCR beta genes was amplified from genomic DNA by a multiplex PCR assay. The Illumina HiSeq System was used to sequence the amplified TCR beta libraries as 87-base-pair reads. The original pipeline was this. A later analysis counted some 80 million unique TCR beta chains across the 650 to 800 repertoires, and roughly 10 million of these chains were shared by at least two donors. To remove PCR and sequencing errors, raw reads were error-corrected and collapsed into unique sequences using a nearest-neighbor algorithm that merged closely related sequences. CDR3 sequences were aligned to IMGT reference sequences to assign V, D and J gene segments. For a sequence to be retained, at least a six-nucleotide match to both a V gene segment and a J gene segment was required. Rearrangements were classified as productive when the CDR3 lacked stop codons and remained in frame with V and J, and all other rearrangements were classified as non-productive. CDR3 was defined by IMGT convention, running from the second conserved V-encoded cysteine to the conserved J-encoded phenylalanine. Sequences without an unambiguous match to a single V gene segment were excluded from the earlier analysis of about 600 of the donors. In an earlier analysis of 450 to 750 of the donors, a V segment was called functional when productive rearrangements were above 56.7%, and segregating when the standard deviation between donors exceeded 5%. To diagnose cytomegalovirus status from the catalog of TCR beta chain sequences, a statistical classification framework was built. In a later analysis, TCR nucleotide sequences were compared against IMGT/GENE-DB human TR gene sequences so that V and J genes could be assigned. In a later analysis, CDR3 sequences and most-parsimonious VDJ recombination scenarios were assigned using the TCRdist pipeline. In a later analysis, every TCR beta chain was defined by the combination of its CDR3 amino acid sequence and its V-gene family, and reads without a unique V-gene family were dropped. A later analysis removed several hundred highly shared, low-generation-probability nucleotide sequences to deal with suspected cross-contamination and a sequencing artifact. In a later analysis, a clonal expansion index was calculated for each public chain from normalized within-repertoire ranks of inferred template counts. In a later analysis, generation probabilities were computed with a VDJ recombination model fitted to out-of-frame rearrangements, and the resulting probabilities were checked against IGoR. In a later analysis, hypergeometric tests were used to score TCR-TCR, TCR-HLA and TCR-CMV co-occurrence, with a repertoire-size bias correction applied to TCR pairs. In a later analysis, false discovery rates were estimated by permuting HLA or CMV assignments 20 times. In a later analysis, co-occurring TCRs were grouped using DBSCAN, and TCRdist sequence similarity was added for clustering within HLA-allele-positive subsets. Repertoires with fewer than 30,000 or more than 120,000 public chains, plus five repertoires with anomalous nucleotide sharing, were excluded from co-occurrence clustering. TCRdb took over this immuneACCESS table, retaining in-frame rearrangements with V and J assigned. Such tables are incomplete; in checked studies, under half of the missing clones stem from an unresolved V gene, and the remainder is unexplained. V and J calls and clone size are as listed in that table; D and trimming were resolved from the DNA. Present in this sample are some 110,000 clones, about 75% of which were seen just once. Jointly, the top ten make up less than 3% of the sample.

The V and J genes are TRBV28 and TRBJ1-2; TRBD1 agrees with 10 junctional bases. Material for sequencing was PBMCs. This clonotype was obtained from a male donor in good health and CMV-seropositive. This receptor carries the CDR3 CAGKPGQGYGYTF. The nucleotide sequence is TGTGCCGGAAAACCGGGACAGGGGTATGGCTACACCTTC.